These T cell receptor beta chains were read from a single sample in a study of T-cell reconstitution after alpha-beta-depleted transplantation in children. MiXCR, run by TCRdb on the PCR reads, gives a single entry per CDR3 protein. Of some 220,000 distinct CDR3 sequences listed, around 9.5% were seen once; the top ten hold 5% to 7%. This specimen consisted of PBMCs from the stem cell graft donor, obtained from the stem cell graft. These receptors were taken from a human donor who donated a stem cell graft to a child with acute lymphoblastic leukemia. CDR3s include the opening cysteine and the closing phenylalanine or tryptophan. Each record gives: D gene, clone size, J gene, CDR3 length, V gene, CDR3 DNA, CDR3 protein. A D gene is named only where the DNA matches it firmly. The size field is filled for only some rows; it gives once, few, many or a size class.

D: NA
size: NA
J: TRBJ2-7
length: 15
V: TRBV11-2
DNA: TGTGCCAGCAGCTTAGATTGGACAGAACTCTACGAGCAGTACTTC
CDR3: CASSLDWTELYEQYF

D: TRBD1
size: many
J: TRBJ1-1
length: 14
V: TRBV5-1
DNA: TGCGCCAGCAGCCCAACAGGGGGGCCCTACGCGGCTTTCTTT
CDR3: CASSPTGGPYAAFF

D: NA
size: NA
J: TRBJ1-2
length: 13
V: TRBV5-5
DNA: TGTGCCAGCAGCTTGGCGGGACTCTCTGGCTACACCTTC
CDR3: CASSLAGLSGYTF

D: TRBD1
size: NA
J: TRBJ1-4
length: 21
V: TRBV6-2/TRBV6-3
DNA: TGTGCCAGCAGTTACTCGACCCCGGGGACAGCTCAAGGGGGGGCTAATGAAAAACTGTTTTTT
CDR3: CASSYSTPGTAQGGANEKLFF

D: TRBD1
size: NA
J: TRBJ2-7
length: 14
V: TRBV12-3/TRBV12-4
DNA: TGTGCCAGCAGTTGGACAGGGCTATCCTACGAGCAGTACTTC
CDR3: CASSWTGLSYEQYF

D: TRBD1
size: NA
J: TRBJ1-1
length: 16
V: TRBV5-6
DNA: TGTGCCAGCGCACACCCGGGACAGGGATTGAACACTGAAGCTTTCTTT
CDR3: CASAHPGQGLNTEAFF

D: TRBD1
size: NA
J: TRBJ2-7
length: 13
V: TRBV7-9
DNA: TGTGCCAGCAGCGGGCCACAGGGGCGCGAGCAGTACTTC
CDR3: CASSGPQGREQYF

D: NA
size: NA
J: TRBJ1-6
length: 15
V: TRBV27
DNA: TGTGCCAGCAGTTTCAACCCTTCAGCGAATTCACCCCTCCACTTT
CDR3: CASSFNPSANSPLHF

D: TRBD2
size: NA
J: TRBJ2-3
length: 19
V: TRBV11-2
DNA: TGTGCCAGCAGCTTACTGCGGGGTTCCGGGGGGGGCGGCACAGATACGCAGTATTTT
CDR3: CASSLLRGSGGGGTDTQYF

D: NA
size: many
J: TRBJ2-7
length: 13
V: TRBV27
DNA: TGTGCCAGCGGTCTCTCCAGGGGCTACGAGCAGTACTTC
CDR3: CASGLSRGYEQYF

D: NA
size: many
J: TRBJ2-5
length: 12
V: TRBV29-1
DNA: TGCAGCGTTGAGTTTGGGGAAGAGACCCAGTACTTC
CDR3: CSVEFGEETQYF